Listed here is a single T cell receptor beta chain. Its matching antigen is unknown. TCRdb re-called the reads with MiXCR, one entry per CDR3 protein. This sample has around 740,000 distinct CDR3 sequences; about 40% occur once, and the top ten carry around 2.8%. These data belong to a study of T cell repertoires in cytomegalovirus infection. As for the study in general: Shared public TCR beta signatures pointed to both CMV infection and a matching HLA type. Study conclusions and caveats: Identification of carriers of CMV plus the relevant HLA was achieved through cumulative public TCR beta family frequency. Clonotypes of TCR beta that were HLA-C-restricted and CMV-specific dominated the ex vivo response.

V shed 3 bases, J shed 7 bases, and the junction held 7 bases outside the gene matches. This CDR3 has 15 amino acids. Per germline, CDR1 PRHDT and CDR2 FYEKMQ (reference sequence). Material: PBMCs. The receptor was derived from a human donor in good health (CMV status not recorded). Some clones in this sample may be carry-over from other donors' samples. The gene calls are TRBV13 and TRBJ2-1; 9 bases fit TRBD2. CDR3 sequence reads: CASSFGRGGRNEQFF. The CDR3 region has the DNA TGTGCCAGCAGCTTTGGGCGGGGGGGCCGGAATGAGCAGTTCTTC.